One sample yielded the 28 T cell receptor beta chains listed below, sequenced in a study of T cell repertoires in cytomegalovirus infection (dated by TCRdb to the late 2010s). These reads were obtained on an Illumina HiSeq 1500. TCRdb trimmed the raw reads at Q25, called clones with MiXCR and kept productive beta chains. Each CDR3 protein appears once, grouped with its most common genes and DNA. This sample comprises around 740,000 distinct CDR3 sequences, roughly 35% of them detected only once. Roughly 2.8% of the sample is in the top ten clones. Input material: PBMCs. The receptor set was obtained from a human donor in good health (CMV status not recorded). Some clones in this sample may be carry-over from other donors' samples.

This clonotype was counted at least ten times. The chain combines TRBV7-2 with TRBJ1-5; perhaps TRBD1 as D (6 bases). Germline V gene lookup returns CDR1 SGHTA and CDR2 FQGNSA. This CDR3 comprises 15 residues. Trimming left V 3 bases short and J 2 bases short, with 11 bases between. The CDR3 DNA sequence: TGTGCCAGCAGCTTGGGGGGGCTCGGCAATCAGCCCCAGCATTTT. Translation: CASSLGGLGNQPQHF.

V and J are TRBV19 and TRBJ1-1; perhaps TRBD1 as D (5 bases). The CDR3 spans 15 residues. Germline assignment: CDR1 LNHDA and CDR2 SQIVND (reference sequence). Between the trimmed V and J ends, which lost 5 bases and 3 bases, there was a span of 16 bases. CDR3 residues: CASSVLRDADTEAFF. The CDR3 bases are TGTGCCAGTAGTGTACTCCGGGACGCAGACACTGAAGCTTTCTTT.

The rearrangement links TRBV28 to TRBJ2-2, with D possibly called TRBD1 or TRBD2 (5 bases each). CDR3 length: 15 residues. CDR1 and CDR2 from the germline V gene are MDHEN and SYDVKM. V lost 2 bases to trimming and J lost 3 bases, with 10 bases between them. As DNA, the CDR3 is TGTGCCAGCAGTTTAGGGGACGGTTACACCGGGGAGCTGTTTTTT. As protein: CASSLGDGYTGELFF.

This chain joins TRBV10-3 and TRBJ1-1; TRBD1 matches at 10 bases. Germline V gives CDR1 ENHRY, CDR2 SYGVKD. V trimming: 3 bases; J trimming: 11 bases; junction bases outside the gene matches: 9. The CDR3 consists of 14 residues. The CDR3 DNA reads as TGTGCCATCAGTGACTCCTCGGGACAGGGGCTGGCTTTCTTT. Translated, it gives CAISDSSGQGLAFF.

This clonotype showed up many times. This chain links TRBV30 with TRBJ1-3; the D gene is possibly TRBD1 (5 bases). V shed 3 bases and J shed 0 bases, with 12 bases lying between them. Germline CDR1 and CDR2: GTSNPN and SVGIG (reference sequence). The CDR3 sequence is 15 residues long. Here the CDR3 DNA reads TGTGCCTGGAGGGACGACAGCGGCTCTGGAAACACCATATATTTT. This codes for CAWRDDSGSGNTIYF.

This sequence joins TRBV27 and TRBJ2-1; 7 bases are shared with TRBD2. V lost 3 bases to trimming and J lost 3 bases; unmatched junction nucleotides: 5. This CDR3 contains 15 residues. The germline gives CDR1 MNHEY, CDR2 SMNVEV (reference sequence). The CDR3, as DNA: TGTGCCAGCAGTTTCAATAGCGGGTTCTACAATGAGCAGTTCTTC. Translated: CASSFNSGFYNEQFF.

This clonotype occurred a few times. The chain is built from TRBV24-1 and TRBJ2-2; D is undetermined. CDR1 and CDR2 (germline): KGHDR, SFDVKD. Between the trimmed V and J ends, which lost 0 bases and 1 base, there was a span of 11 bases. The CDR3 spans 17 residues. Written as DNA, the CDR3 is TGTGCCACCAGTGATTTGCGTGGCAAGGGGAACACCGGGGAGCTGTTTTTT. This translates into CATSDLRGKGNTGELFF.

The chain employs TRBV6-4 and TRBJ2-2; D possibly uses TRBD1 or TRBD2 (7 bases each). CDR3 length: 16 residues. Germline V lookup: CDR1 MRHNA, CDR2 SNTAGT. With 8 bases removed from V and 3 bases from J, the gap between germline ends came to 19 bases. The CDR3 region is CASLNRTGLDTGELFF. CDR3 DNA sequence: TGTGCCAGCCTAAACCGGACAGGACTAGACACCGGGGAGCTGTTTTTT.

This clonotype was picked up a small number of times. This chain links TRBV6-1 with TRBJ2-1, with TRBD1 matching over 8 bases. The CDR3 spans 15 residues. The V and J ends lost 6 bases and 2 bases, in that order; junction bases with no gene match: 6. Germline CDR1 MNHNS, CDR2 SASEGT. The CDR3, as DNA: TGTGCCAGCAGACTTGGACAGGGAACCTACAATGAGCAGTTCTTC. Its protein product is CASRLGQGTYNEQFF.

This clonotype was found a few times. V gene TRBV28 combines with J gene TRBJ2-5; 12 bases match TRBD2. V lost 6 bases and J lost 5; bases outside the gene matches: 4. The CDR3 sequence is 14 residues long. Germline V gene sequence: CDR1 MDHEN, CDR2 SYDVKM. CDR3 coding DNA: TGTGCCAGCAGGATTGGACTAGCGGGGGAGACCCAGTACTTC. This codes for CASRIGLAGETQYF.

The genes are TRBV19 and TRBJ1-1, with 7 bases that match TRBD1. Germline-derived CDR1 and CDR2 are LNHDA and SQIVND (reference sequence). V lost 3 bases, J lost 7 bases, and 8 bases stayed unmatched. CDR3 length: 14 residues. CDR3: CASSIDSGDSEAFF. The CDR3 nucleotides are TGTGCCAGTAGTATCGATTCAGGGGACAGTGAAGCTTTCTTT.

Notes on this clonotype: The final CDR3 position lacks the conserved phenylalanine or tryptophan, pointing to a likely read error. This chain connects TRBV25-1 to TRBJ2-7; D gene uncertain. The CDR3 sequence is 15 residues long. The V gene lost 7 bases and the J gene lost 5 bases, with 21 bases spanning the gap. CDR1 is MGHDK, CDR2 SYGVNS, per germline. CDR3 bases: TGTGCCAGCATTGGGGTTCAACACGACGGCCACGAGCAGTACCTC. Amino acid sequence: CASIGVQHDGHEQYL.

This clonotype was detected only a few times. This rearrangement joins TRBV6-6 to TRBJ1-5; D perhaps matches TRBD1 (6 bases). The CDR3 spans 15 residues. V gave up 0 bases and J gave up 7 bases, with 13 bases separating them. CDR1 and CDR2 from the germline V gene are MNHNY and SVGAGI (reference sequence). CDR3 protein: CASSYSITGGQPQHF. The CDR3 DNA reads as TGTGCCAGCAGTTACTCGATAACGGGGGGCCAGCCCCAGCATTTT.

This clonotype appeared a few times. The chain joins TRBV6-1 to TRBJ2-6, with TRBD1 matching over 8 bases. The CDR3 has 16 amino acids. The trim removed 6 bases at V and 0 bases at J, leaving 4 bases unmatched. Germline V gene lookup returns CDR1 MNHNS and CDR2 SASEGT. The CDR3, as DNA: TGTGCCAGCAGGGACAGGGCACACTCTGGGGCCAACGTCCTGACTTTC. Protein: CASRDRAHSGANVLTF.

The chain employs TRBV28 and TRBJ2-7; D may be TRBD1 (5 bases). With 3 bases removed from V and 0 bases from J, the gap between germline ends came to 15 bases. The CDR3 consists of 16 residues. Germline CDR1 MDHEN, CDR2 SYDVKM. The DNA for the CDR3 is TGTGCCAGCAGTTTTACCTCGACAGAGCCCTCCTACGAGCAGTACTTC. Amino acids: CASSFTSTEPSYEQYF.

In its sample, this clonotype was seen a few times. The CDR3 here is CASSLYRQLLNTEAFF. The CDR3 DNA sequence: TGTGCCAGCAGTCTATATCGACAGTTACTAAACACTGAAGCTTTCTTT. This chain uses TRBV28 with TRBJ1-1, with a tentative D call TRBD1 (5 bases). V was trimmed by 5 bases and J by 2 bases, leaving 18 bases between them. Germline CDR1 MDHEN, CDR2 SYDVKM. This CDR3 is 16 amino acids long.

This clonotype was found a few times. The rearrangement links TRBV15 to TRBJ2-1, with D perhaps given as TRBD1 or TRBD2 (6 bases each). Germline V CDR1 and CDR2: LNHNV, YYDKDF (reference sequence). The ends were cut back, 5 bases at V and 8 bases at J, with 19 bases in the middle. The length of the CDR3 is 15 residues. CDR3 in DNA: TGTGCCACCAGCGGACAGACTAGTGGGGGCGATGAGCAGTTCTTC. Translated: CATSGQTSGGDEQFF.

This chain joins TRBV12-3 or TRBV12-4 and TRBJ1-2; D gene uncertain. Trimming pared 1 base from V and 3 bases from J, leaving 15 bases between. The CDR3 has 16 residues. In DNA, the CDR3 is TGTGCCAGCAGTTTAGATGGGCTAGAATCGGACTATGGCTACACCTTC. It specifies CASSLDGLESDYGYTF.

V and J are TRBV10-3 and TRBJ1-5; the D gene is possibly TRBD1 (5 bases). This CDR3 is 14 amino acids long. Germline CDR1 reads ENHRY; CDR2 reads SYGVKD. Trimming took 3 bases from V and 5 from J, leaving 11 bases between them. The CDR3 sequence is CAISDGTSHQPQHF. The CDR3, as DNA: TGTGCCATCAGTGACGGGACCAGCCATCAGCCCCAGCATTTT.

The chain joins TRBV7-2 to TRBJ2-5; 7 positions agree with TRBD2. CDR3 size: 14 residues. Germline loops: CDR1 SGHTA, CDR2 FQGNSA. The junction had 10 bases not matched to a gene; V was cut back by 4 bases and J by 8 bases. The CDR3: CASSWGGGANTQYF. The CDR3 bases are TGTGCCAGCAGCTGGGGGGGTGGGGCAAATACCCAGTACTTC. The whole variable domain, remainder taken from reference TRBV7-2 and TRBJ2-5, is GAGVSQSPSNKVTEKGKDVELRCDPISGHTALYWYRQSLGQGLEFLIYFQGNSAPDKSGLPSDRFSAERTGGSVSTLTIQRTQQEDSAVYLCASSWGGGANTQYFGPGTRLLVL.

The chain joins TRBV7-2 to TRBJ2-7; D is possibly TRBD1 (6 bases). Germline V lookup: CDR1 SGHTA, CDR2 FQGNSA. There are 14 residues in the CDR3. Deletions cut 5 bases from V and 5 bases from J, with 16 bases between. CDR3 protein: CASSADRSLDEQYF. The CDR3 DNA reads as TGTGCCAGCAGCGCTGACAGGTCCCTGGACGAGCAGTACTTC.

This clonotype was detected many times. The V gene is TRBV7-2, the J gene TRBJ1-1; possible D gene TRBD1, 5 bases. The length of the CDR3 is 19 residues. Trimming shortened V by 1 base and J by 1 base, and 22 bases separated the two germline ends. The germline V gene has CDR1 SGHTA and CDR2 FQGNSA. The CDR3 loop reads CASSLVTGKATGRNTEAFF. CDR3 nucleotides: TGTGCCAGCAGCTTAGTCACAGGAAAGGCTACAGGTCGGAACACTGAAGCTTTCTTT. Full variable domain (outside the CDR3, taken from reference TRBV7-2 and TRBJ1-1): GAGVSQSPSNKVTEKGKDVELRCDPISGHTALYWYRQSLGQGLEFLIYFQGNSAPDKSGLPSDRFSAERTGGSVSTLTIQRTQQEDSAVYLCASSLVTGKATGRNTEAFFGQGTRLTVV.

V gene TRBV28 combines with J gene TRBJ2-4; 7 bases agree with TRBD2. This CDR3 has 17 amino acids. V was clipped by 3 bases and J by 6 bases; unmatched bases: 14. Germline CDR1 reads MDHEN; CDR2 reads SYDVKM. CDR3 nucleotides: TGTGCCAGCAGTTTTTTTAAAAGGCGGGAGCAGGCAAACATTCAGTACTTC. Its translation: CASSFFKRREQANIQYF.

This clonotype was recorded at least ten times. V gene TRBV29-1 combines with J gene TRBJ2-1; tentatively, D is TRBD1 or TRBD2 (6 bases each). This CDR3 is built from 13 residues. The germline V gene encodes CDR1 SQVTM and CDR2 ANQGSEA. Between the trimmed V and J ends, which lost 8 bases and 9 bases, there was a span of 20 bases. Here the CDR3 DNA reads TGCAGCAAAACCACCGGGGGCAGGGGTGAGCAGTTCTTC. This codes for CSKTTGGRGEQFF.

This clonotype was found a few times. V and J are TRBV6-5 and TRBJ2-3; D is possibly TRBD1 or TRBD2 (5 bases each). The V end lost 2 bases, the J end lost 6 bases, and 6 bases lay between the germline ends. This CDR3 region has 12 residues. Germline CDR1 reads MNHEY; CDR2 reads SVGAGI. This CDR3 is CASSYEGDTQYF. The DNA for the CDR3 is TGTGCCAGCAGTTACGAGGGGGATACGCAGTATTTT.

CDR3 nucleotides: TGTGCCAGTAGTATAGGGACAGGCACCTACGAGCAGTACTTC. It translates to CASSIGTGTYEQYF. The V call is TRBV19, the J call TRBJ2-7; 7 nucleotides line up with TRBD1. J was trimmed by 2 bases and V by 1 base; bases with no gene match: 2. The CDR3 covers 14 residues. Germline CDR1 LNHDA, CDR2 SQIVND (reference sequence).

This clonotype was seen a handful of times. The chain is built from TRBV11-2 and TRBJ1-2; tentatively, D is TRBD1 (5 bases). Trimming took 5 bases from V and 7 from J, leaving 8 bases between them. The CDR3 consists of 11 residues. Germline V lookup: CDR1 SGHAT, CDR2 FQNNGV. The CDR3 nucleotides are TGTGCCAGCAGCCGAGGGGTTGGCTACACCTTC. As protein: CASSRGVGYTF. The full variable domain, completed using reference TRBV11-2 and TRBJ1-2, is EAGVAQSPRYKIIEKRQSVAFWCNPISGHATLYWYQQILGQGPKLLIQFQNNGVVDDSQLPKDRFSAERLKGVDSTLKIQPAKLEDSAVYLCASSRGVGYTFGSGTRLTVV.

This clonotype was counted many times. V is TRBV7-9 and J is TRBJ1-1; D remains unclear. The CDR3 consists of 14 residues. Germline lookup yields CDR1 SEHNR and CDR2 FQNEAQ (reference sequence). Trimming removed 1 base at V and 0 bases at J, with 6 bases between. CDR3 residues: CASSLEVMNTEAFF. CDR3 DNA sequence: TGTGCCAGCAGCTTAGAGGTAATGAACACTGAAGCTTTCTTT.